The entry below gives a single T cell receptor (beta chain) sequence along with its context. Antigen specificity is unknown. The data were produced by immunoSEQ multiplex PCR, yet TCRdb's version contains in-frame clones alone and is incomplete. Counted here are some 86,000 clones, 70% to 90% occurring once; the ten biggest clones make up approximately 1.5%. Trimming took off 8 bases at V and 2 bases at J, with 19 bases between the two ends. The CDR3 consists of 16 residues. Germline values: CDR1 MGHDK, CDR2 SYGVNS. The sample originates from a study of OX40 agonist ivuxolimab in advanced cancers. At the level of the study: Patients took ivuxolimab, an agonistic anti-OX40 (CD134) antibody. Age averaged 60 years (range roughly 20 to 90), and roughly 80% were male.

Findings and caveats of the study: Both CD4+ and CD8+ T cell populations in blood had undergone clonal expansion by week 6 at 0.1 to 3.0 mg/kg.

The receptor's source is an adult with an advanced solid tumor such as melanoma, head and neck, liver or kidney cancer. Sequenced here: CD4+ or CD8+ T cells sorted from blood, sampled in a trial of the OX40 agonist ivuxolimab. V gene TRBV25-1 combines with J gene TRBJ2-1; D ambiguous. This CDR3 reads CASEPLFYDPYNEQFF. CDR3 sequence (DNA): TGTGCCAGCGAGCCTCTTTTTTATGATCCCTACAATGAGCAGTTCTTC.